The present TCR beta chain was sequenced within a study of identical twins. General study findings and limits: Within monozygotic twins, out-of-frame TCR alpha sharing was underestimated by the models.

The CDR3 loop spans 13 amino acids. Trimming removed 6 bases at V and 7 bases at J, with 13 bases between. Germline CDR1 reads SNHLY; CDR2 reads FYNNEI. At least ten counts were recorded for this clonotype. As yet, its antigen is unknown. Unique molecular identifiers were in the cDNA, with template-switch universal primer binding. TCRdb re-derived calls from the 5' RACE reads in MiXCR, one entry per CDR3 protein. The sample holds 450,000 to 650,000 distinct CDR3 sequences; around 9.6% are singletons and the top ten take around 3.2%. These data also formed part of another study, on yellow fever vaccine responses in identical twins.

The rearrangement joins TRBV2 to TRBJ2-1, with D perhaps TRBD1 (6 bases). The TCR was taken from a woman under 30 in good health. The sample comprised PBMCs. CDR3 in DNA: TGTGCCAGCAGAGAACAGGGTGGGAATGAGCAGTTCTTC. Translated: CASREQGGNEQFF.